Below are 29 T cell receptor beta chains sequenced from a single sample in a study of post-analysis software for immune sequencing data. TCR beta cDNA libraries had unique molecular identifiers. TCRdb independently ran MiXCR on the PCR reads; one entry per CDR3 protein. Among about 770,000 distinct CDR3 sequences listed, just over 45% were seen once. Antigens of these TCRs are unknown. General study results and limits: Patients had higher frequencies than controls of about 5 TRBV segments, including TRBV5-6, TRBV5-1 and TRBV20-1.

The sample taken for sequencing was blood. These receptor sequences come from a girl under 18 with multiple sclerosis.

The chain recombines TRBV6-6 with TRBJ2-3; no firm D call. V lost 6 bases, J lost 0 bases, and 7 bases lay in between. CDR3 size: 13 residues. Germline lookup yields CDR1 MNHNY and CDR2 SVGAGI (reference sequence). CDR3: CASRETSTDTQYF. DNA of the CDR3: TGTGCCAGCAGGGAGACTAGCACAGATACGCAGTATTTT.

V gene TRBV4-3 combines with J gene TRBJ2-7, with TRBD1 as a possible D gene (6 bases). V lost 0 bases and J lost 2, with 11 bases in between. CDR1 and CDR2 (germline): LGHNA, YSLEER. This CDR3 contains 15 residues. CDR3 in DNA: TGCGCCAGCAGCCAAGACACAGGGATCCCCTACGAGCAGTACTTC. Translating gives CASSQDTGIPYEQYF.

As concerns this clonotype: The junction departs from germline at one end; a sequencing error may be responsible. The chain links TRBV7-7 to TRBJ2-1; either TRBD1 or TRBD2 may supply D (6 bases each). The CDR3 runs to 17 residues. Germline V CDR1 and CDR2: SSHAT, FNYEAQ (reference sequence). The CDR3 protein is CASSLGGRDISYNEQFF. Here the CDR3 DNA reads TGTGCTAGCAGCTTAGGTGGGCGGGACATCTCCTACAATGAGCAGTTCTTC. Using reference TRBV7-7 and TRBJ2-1 for the parts outside the CDR3, the full variable domain is GAGVSQSPRYKVTKRGQDVTLRCDPISSHATLYWYQQALGQGPEFLTYFNYEAQPDKSGLPSDRFSAERPEGSISTLTIQRTEQRDSAMYRCASSLGGRDISYNEQFFGPGTRLTVL.

This chain connects TRBV7-9 to TRBJ1-2; tentative D call: TRBD1 (5 bases). Trimming pared 3 bases from V and 0 bases from J, leaving 14 bases between. Germline V gene data show CDR1 as SEHNR and CDR2 as FQNEAQ (reference sequence). CDR3 length: 16 residues. CDR3 residues: CASSFGGGATNYGYTF. The CDR3 DNA sequence: TGTGCCAGCAGCTTTGGAGGTGGGGCGACTAACTATGGCTACACCTTC.

The chain couples TRBV6-5 to TRBJ2-7, with D possibly being TRBD1 or TRBD2 (6 bases each). The DNA end is more similar to TRBJ2-5, so the J call may be wrong. The CDR3 spans 16 residues. Germline V gene data show CDR1 as MNHEY and CDR2 as SVGAGI. The CDR3 nucleotides read TGTGCCAGCAGAATAACATGGTGGGGGGCGATGGAGACCCAGTACTTC. Translated: CASRITWWGAMETQYF.

The J gene is TRBJ1-1, the V gene TRBV12-3 or TRBV12-4; 7 bases are shared with TRBD1. The CDR3 is 15 residues long. The J segment lost 4 bases and the V segment lost 2 bases, leaving 7 bases of the junction unmatched. CDR3 region: CASSLQRQGSTEAFF. Here the CDR3 DNA reads TGTGCCAGCAGTTTACAAAGACAGGGAAGCACTGAAGCTTTCTTT.

The sample holds a few counts of this clonotype. One junction end disagrees with the germline gene, perhaps due to a read error. The chain combines TRBV10-3 with TRBJ1-1, with TRBD1 as a possible D gene (5 bases). This CDR3 spans 14 amino acids. Germline CDR1 reads ENHRY; CDR2 reads SYGVKD. CDR3 residues: CAIKGDLGNTEAFF. CDR3 DNA: TGTGCCATCAAAGGGGATCTGGGGAACACTGAGGCTTTCTTT.

J is TRBJ1-1 and V is TRBV20-1, with 7 bases matching TRBD1. The V segment lost 6 bases and the J segment 0 bases; nucleotides outside the gene matches: 4. The germline CDR1 and CDR2 sequences are DFQATT and SNEGSKA (reference sequence). There are 13 residues in the CDR3. As DNA, the CDR3 is TGCAGTGCCAAGACAGGGCTGAACACTGAAGCTTTCTTT. This sequence encodes CSAKTGLNTEAFF.

The rearrangement links TRBV7-8 to TRBJ1-4, with a possible D match to TRBD1 (5 bases). Germline-derived CDR1 and CDR2 are SGHVS and FQNEAQ. The CDR3 extends over 15 amino acids. V gave up 6 bases and J gave up 3 bases, with 14 bases separating them. This CDR3 reads CASSTEGWANEKLFF. The CDR3 nucleotides are TGTGCCAGCAGTACCGAGGGGTGGGCTAATGAAAAACTGTTTTTT.

This rearrangement joins TRBV12-3 or TRBV12-4 to TRBJ1-2; D is ambiguous. CDR3 size: 13 residues. The V end was cut by 2 bases, the J end by 8 bases, with 12 bases between. CDR3 region: CASSLLPETGYTF. CDR3 in DNA: TGTGCCAGCAGTTTATTGCCAGAGACGGGCTACACCTTC.

This clonotype was picked up a small number of times. The gene calls are TRBV20-1 and TRBJ2-5; D might be TRBD1 (5 bases). Per germline, CDR1 DFQATT and CDR2 SNEGSKA (reference sequence). Trimming stripped 1 base from V and 1 base from J, with 13 bases between. The CDR3 has 15 amino acids. This CDR3 reads CSARGGRGPQETQYF. CDR3 in DNA: TGCAGTGCTAGAGGCGGTAGGGGTCCCCAAGAGACCCAGTACTTC.

This sequence joins TRBV16 and TRBJ1-1; maybe TRBD1 (5 bases). V lost 0 bases and J lost 4, with 9 bases in between. Germline V gene lookup returns CDR1 KGHSY and CDR2 FQNENV. The CDR3 totals 14 residues. Written as DNA, the CDR3 is TGTGCCAGCAGCCAATCGGCAGGGCTCACTGAAGCTTTCTTT. This codes for CASSQSAGLTEAFF.

The V call is TRBV20-1, the J call TRBJ2-7; D is uncertain. Germline loops: CDR1 DFQATT, CDR2 SNEGSKA (reference sequence). V was shortened by 3 bases and J by 5 bases, with 17 bases between the two germline ends. This CDR3 spans 14 amino acids. Here the CDR3 reads CSARTRARLNEQYF. CDR3 DNA: TGCAGTGCTAGGACTCGAGCCAGACTGAACGAGCAGTACTTC.

The rearrangement uses TRBV20-1 and TRBJ1-1; D gene unclear. This CDR3 comprises 15 residues. The V end lost 3 bases, the J end lost 3 bases, and 17 bases lay between the germline ends. Germline CDR1 and CDR2: DFQATT and SNEGSKA (reference sequence). The CDR3 here is CSASLRPPRDTEAFF. Written as DNA, the CDR3 is TGCAGTGCTAGTCTCCGGCCCCCGAGGGACACTGAAGCTTTCTTT.

The chain employs TRBV3-1 and TRBJ2-7, with TRBD1 identical over 9 bases. CDR3 length equals 15 residues. Trimming at V came to 4 bases and at J to 2 bases, leaving 6 bases not matched to a gene. The germline CDR1 and CDR2 sequences are LGHDT and YNNKEL (reference sequence). DNA for the CDR3: TGTGCCAGCAGCCCCTGGGACAGGGAGGCCTACGAGCAGTACTTC. Translating gives CASSPWDREAYEQYF.

The gene calls are TRBV24-1 and TRBJ2-2; unclear D gene. V was trimmed by 6 bases and J by 0 bases, leaving 4 bases between them. In germline, CDR1 is KGHDR, CDR2 SFDVKD. The length of the CDR3 is 13 residues. The CDR3 reads CATSSANTGELFF. The CDR3 DNA follows: TGTGCCACCAGTAGCGCGAACACCGGGGAGCTGTTTTTT.

This chain links TRBV15 with TRBJ1-5; TRBD1 matches 10 bases. Germline loops: CDR1 LNHNV, CDR2 YYDKDF (reference sequence). This CDR3 comprises 18 residues. Trimming removed 3 bases from V and 0 bases from J; junction bases left unmatched: 8. CDR3 region: CATSSPSGTGVSNQPQHF. In DNA, the CDR3 is TGTGCCACCAGCAGCCCCTCCGGGACAGGGGTTAGCAATCAGCCCCAGCATTTT.

This clonotype was counted between two and nine times. J is TRBJ2-7 and V is TRBV6-2 or TRBV6-3; D is ambiguous. The CDR3 is 13 amino acids. Per germline, CDR1 MNHEY and CDR2 SVGEGT. V lost 7 bases and J lost 3, with 13 bases in between. CDR3 DNA: TGTGCCAGCACCACTCCGGACCTCTACGAGCAGTACTTC. Amino acids: CASTTPDLYEQYF.

The V gene is TRBV11-2, the J gene TRBJ2-3, with unresolved D. V lost 2 bases to trimming and J lost 0 bases, with 12 bases between them. The germline CDR1 and CDR2 sequences are SGHAT and FQNNGV. CDR3 length equals 16 residues. CDR3: CASSLHPGSSTDTQYF. The CDR3 DNA reads as TGTGCCAGCAGCTTACACCCCGGCTCTAGCACAGATACGCAGTATTTT.

This clonotype was seen a handful of times. The J gene is TRBJ1-1, the V gene TRBV30; 8 nucleotides match TRBD1. This CDR3 is 14 amino acids long. The trim removed 2 bases at V and 3 bases at J, leaving 5 bases unmatched. Per germline, CDR1 GTSNPN and CDR2 SVGIG (reference sequence). CDR3: CAWSLDRGDTEAFF. The CDR3 DNA reads TGTGCCTGGAGTCTCGACAGGGGAGACACTGAAGCTTTCTTT.

The chain has TRBV15 and TRBJ2-7, with no clear D. CDR1 and CDR2 (germline): LNHNV, YYDKDF (reference sequence). The CDR3 sequence is 13 residues long. Trimming took 4 bases from V and 4 from J, leaving 11 bases between them. CDR3 amino acids: CATSTTYGYEQYF. The DNA for the CDR3 is TGTGCCACCAGCACTACTTACGGTTACGAGCAGTACTTC.

The table lists this clonotype with a few counts. The chain links TRBV6-1 to TRBJ2-3, with 8 bases aligning to TRBD2. Germline CDR1 and CDR2: MNHNS and SASEGT. The CDR3 has 17 amino acids. V was pared by 5 bases and J by 5 bases, with 15 bases of the junction left unmatched. CDR3 region: CASSRLAQDFFGDTQYF. DNA of the CDR3: TGTGCCAGCAGTCGACTAGCGCAAGACTTCTTTGGAGATACGCAGTATTTT.

V is TRBV30 and J is TRBJ2-3, with 7 nucleotides matching TRBD2. CDR1 and CDR2 (germline): GTSNPN, SVGIG (reference sequence). This CDR3 has 16 residues. V gave up 2 bases and J gave up 1 base; unmatched junction bases: 9. The CDR3 reads CAWSRLRDYGTDTQYF. CDR3 coding DNA: TGTGCCTGGAGTCGCTTGAGGGACTACGGCACAGATACGCAGTATTTT.

A few counts support this clonotype. This sequence joins TRBV13 and TRBJ2-7; D remains ambiguous. With 5 bases removed from V and 6 bases from J, the gap between germline ends came to 8 bases. The CDR3 consists of 11 residues. Germline assignment: CDR1 PRHDT and CDR2 FYEKMQ (reference sequence). The CDR3 DNA reads TGTGCCAGCAGCATTAAGGGCGAGCAGTACTTC. The encoded protein is CASSIKGEQYF.

The chain joins TRBV24-1 to TRBJ2-5, with 14 bases matching TRBD2. The J call is doubtful: the DNA matches TRBJ2-1 better. Germline V CDR1 and CDR2: KGHDR, SFDVKD. This CDR3 spans 17 amino acids. The CDR3 DNA is TGTGCCACCAGCCCCCATCGACTAGCGGGAGGGTGGGAGACCCAGTTCTTC. This gives the protein CATSPHRLAGGWETQFF.

This clonotype was observed a few times. CDR3 in amino acids: CASTKESGYNEQFF. For the CDR3, the DNA is TGTGCCAGCACCAAAGAGAGCGGGTACAATGAGCAGTTCTTC. The chain is built from TRBV9 and TRBJ2-1, with TRBD2 as a possible D gene (6 bases). CDR1 SGDLS and CDR2 YYNGEE come from the germline V gene. This CDR3 is built from 14 residues. Trimming took 6 bases from V and 4 from J, leaving 14 bases between them.

This clonotype has more than one count but fewer than ten. The V and J genes are TRBV12-3 or TRBV12-4 and TRBJ2-7; TRBD2 matches 11 bases. This CDR3 region has 15 residues. With 5 bases clipped from V and 5 bases from J, the junction kept 8 bases outside the gene matches. DNA for the CDR3: TGTGCCAGCAGTCCCTCACTAGCGGGAGTCCACGAGCAGTACTTC. This gives the protein CASSPSLAGVHEQYF.

In its sample, this clonotype was seen many times. The chain is built from TRBV12-3 or TRBV12-4 and TRBJ2-5, with D possibly being TRBD1 or TRBD2 (5 bases each). The CDR3 contains 15 residues. The V and J ends lost 5 bases and 7 bases respectively, with 20 bases between them. The CDR3 sequence is CASSTNRDPRGTQYF. Here the CDR3 DNA reads TGTGCCAGCAGTACTAACCGGGACCCCCGAGGGACCCAGTACTTC.

This clonotype was seen just once. The chain is built from TRBV7-9 and TRBJ2-5; 9 nucleotides line up with TRBD2. The CDR3 has 13 residues. The J segment lost 5 bases and the V segment lost 5 bases, leaving 3 bases of the junction unmatched. The germline gives CDR1 SEHNR, CDR2 FQNEAQ (reference sequence). This chain's CDR3 is CASSSGRMETQYF. For the CDR3, the DNA is TGTGCCAGCAGCAGCGGGAGGATGGAGACCCAGTACTTC. Variable domain in full (rest from reference TRBV7-9 and TRBJ2-5): DTGVSQNPRHKITKRGQNVTFRCDPISEHNRLYWYRQTLGQGPEFLTYFQNEAQLEKSRLLSDRFSAERPKGSFSTLEIQRTEQGDSAMYLCASSSGRMETQYFGPGTRLLVL.